This T cell receptor beta chain was sequenced in a study of OX40 agonist ivuxolimab in advanced cancers. For the study at large: Every patient in dose escalation had hepatocellular carcinoma, melanoma, renal cell or head and neck cancer. A mean age of about 56 years, range roughly 20 to 80, was recorded, and approximately 80% were male.

This table comes from immunoSEQ multiplex PCR, and its TCRdb copy is limited to in-frame clones, with some not included. The sample contains 95,000 to 150,000 clones, 93% of which appear only once. Whole-study findings and limits: Among patients with partial responses at 0.1-3.0 mg/kg, clonal expansion was among the lowest.

To note about this clone: Its antigen remains unknown.

No patient had autoimmune disease or received systemic immunosuppression. The sequence came from an adult with an advanced solid tumor such as melanoma, head and neck, liver or kidney cancer. This material consisted of CD4+ or CD8+ T cells sorted from blood, taken in a trial of the OX40 agonist ivuxolimab.

The CDR3 loop is CASSQFGVAEAFF. The CDR3 DNA is TGCGCCAGCAGCCAATTCGGGGTGGCTGAAGCTTTCTTT. This chain links TRBV4-1 with TRBJ1-1, with D hard to call. V dropped 2 bases and J dropped 6 bases, with 10 bases sitting between them. Germline CDR1 and CDR2: MGHRA and YSYEKL. This CDR3 contains 13 residues.